The 22 T cell receptor beta chains reported below all come from one sample, sequenced in a study of lymphopenia after photon versus proton radiotherapy. Measured with immunoSEQ multiplex PCR; TCRdb has only the in-frame clones, and not every one. The sample comprises some 26,000 clones, about four fifths of which are singletons, and approximately 4% rests with the top ten. The source was peripheral blood, collected from a patient treated with photon-based radiotherapy. All receptors derive from a woman aged 45-60 years with pancreatic cancer.

This chain uses TRBV15 with TRBJ2-2, with D unclear. The CDR3 loop spans 12 amino acids. V gave up 9 bases and J gave up 5 bases, with 10 bases separating them. The germline V gene has CDR1 LNHNV and CDR2 YYDKDF (reference sequence). The CDR3 is CATSPGTGELFF. Here the CDR3 DNA reads TGTGCCACTTCCCCTGGTACCGGGGAGCTGTTTTTT.

The chain recombines TRBV11-2 with TRBJ2-3; 11 bases are a match to TRBD2. V dropped 2 bases and J dropped 0; count of bases not matched to a gene: 4. Germline assignment: CDR1 SGHAT and CDR2 FQNNGV. This CDR3 is built from 17 residues. CDR3 sequence reads: CASSLMGLAASTDTQYF. CDR3 DNA: TGTGCCAGCAGCTTAATGGGACTAGCGGCTAGCACAGATACGCAGTATTTT.

The V gene is TRBV18, the J gene TRBJ2-1, with D possibly being TRBD1 (6 bases). This CDR3 is built from 13 residues. Deletions cut 6 bases from V and 4 bases from J, with 10 bases between. Germline-derived CDR1 and CDR2 are KGHSH and LQKENI. CDR3 protein: CASSRQEYNEQFF. The CDR3 nucleotides are TGTGCCAGCTCGAGACAGGAGTACAATGAGCAGTTCTTC.

V is TRBV27 and J is TRBJ2-5; D is tentatively TRBD1 or TRBD2 (5 bases each). V shed 8 bases and J shed 3 bases, with 7 bases lying between them. The germline V gene encodes CDR1 MNHEY and CDR2 SMNVEV (reference sequence). CDR3 length: 11 residues. The CDR3 DNA follows: TGTGCCAGCCGAGGGGAAGAGACCCAGTACTTC. Amino acids: CASRGEETQYF.

V is TRBV10-3 and J is TRBJ1-1, with TRBD1 as a possible D gene (5 bases). This CDR3 is 12 amino acids long. V was cut by 0 bases and J by 11 bases, with 10 bases left in between. Germline V gene lookup returns CDR1 ENHRY and CDR2 SYGVKD. The CDR3, as DNA: TGTGCCATCAGTGAGTCGGGGGGAGAGGCTTTCTTT. This codes for CAISESGGEAFF.

J is TRBJ2-3 and V is TRBV20-1; D remains ambiguous. The CDR3 totals 11 residues. Per germline, CDR1 DFQATT and CDR2 SNEGSKA (reference sequence). V lost 4 bases and J 6 bases, leaving 8 bases between the germline ends. The CDR3 DNA sequence: TGCAGTGCTACCGGAGCGGATACGCAGTATTTT. Translating it yields CSATGADTQYF.

The chain recombines TRBV19 with TRBJ1-5, with D tentatively TRBD1 (5 bases). V was trimmed by 6 bases and J by 1 base, leaving 16 bases between them. Germline values: CDR1 LNHDA, CDR2 SQIVND (reference sequence). The CDR3 extends over 16 amino acids. The CDR3 here is CASSPGGVASNQPQHF. Written as DNA, the CDR3 is TGTGCCAGTAGCCCGGGAGGGGTGGCGAGCAATCAGCCCCAGCATTTT. Filled out from reference TRBV19 and TRBJ1-5, the complete variable domain reads DGGITQSPKYLFRKEGQNVTLSCEQNLNHDAMYWYRQDPGQGLRLIYYSQIVNDFQKGDIAEGYSVSREKKESFPLTVTSAQKNPTAFYLCASSPGGVASNQPQHFGDGTRLSIL.

This clone was detected once. The chain carries TRBV18 and TRBJ2-7, with D perhaps given as TRBD1 or TRBD2 (5 bases each). Trimming removed 6 bases from V and 5 bases from J, with 17 bases in between. The germline V gene encodes CDR1 KGHSH and CDR2 LQKENI. The CDR3 covers 14 residues. The CDR3 here is CASSREGSRDEQYF. The CDR3 DNA sequence: TGTGCCAGCTCCCGCGAGGGGAGCCGGGACGAGCAGTACTTC.

The J gene is TRBJ1-4, the V gene TRBV28; the D is unclear. Germline lookup yields CDR1 MDHEN and CDR2 SYDVKM. The germline V and J ends were trimmed by 10 bases and 4 bases, with 13 bases remaining between them. The CDR3 is made up of 13 amino acids. In DNA, the CDR3 is TGTGCCACCTCACTTCGGGTTAATGAAAAACTGTTTTTT. Translated, it gives CATSLRVNEKLFF.

The chain recombines TRBV14 with TRBJ2-3, with 11 bases lining up with TRBD2. Trimming removed 1 base from V and 6 bases from J; junction bases left unmatched: 3. Germline lookup yields CDR1 SGHDN and CDR2 FVKESK. CDR3 length equals 15 residues. CDR3 sequence reads: CASSQVAGGPDTQYF. Written as DNA, the CDR3 is TGTGCCAGCAGCCAAGTAGCGGGAGGGCCGGATACGCAGTATTTT.

The rearrangement links TRBV28 to TRBJ2-1; 8 bases match TRBD1. The length of the CDR3 is 12 residues. After removal of 2 bases from V and 12 bases from J, the junction contained 3 bases not matched to a gene. The germline CDR1 and CDR2 sequences are MDHEN and SYDVKM. The CDR3 spells CASSLVTGGQFF. The CDR3 DNA is TGTGCCAGCAGTTTAGTAACAGGGGGGCAGTTCTTC.

This chain connects TRBV4-3 to TRBJ1-2; 7 nucleotides agree with TRBD1. CDR1 and CDR2 (germline): LGHNA, YSLEER. The J segment lost 0 bases and the V segment lost 0 bases, leaving 13 bases of the junction unmatched. The CDR3 has 19 amino acids. The CDR3 here is CASSQEKDPGGASNYGYTF. The CDR3 DNA is TGCGCCAGCAGCCAAGAGAAGGACCCAGGGGGTGCGTCTAACTATGGCTACACCTTC.

The chain's CDR3 is CSVGTLAGGITGYEQYF. CDR3 bases: TGCAGCGTCGGAACACTAGCGGGAGGAATTACGGGCTACGAGCAGTACTTC. The V gene is TRBV29-1, the J gene TRBJ2-7, with TRBD2 identical over 12 bases. The CDR3 spans 17 residues. The germline CDR1 and CDR2 sequences are SQVTM and ANQGSEA. J lost 3 bases, V lost 6 bases, and 15 bases had no gene match.

CDR3 DNA sequence: TGCAGCGTTGAAGATAGGGTGTATGGGCGTAGCACAGATACGCAGTATTTT. It specifies CSVEDRVYGRSTDTQYF. V and J are TRBV29-1 and TRBJ2-3; D gene ambiguous. V gave up 0 bases and J gave up 0 bases, with 16 bases separating them. The CDR3 contains 17 residues. CDR1 SQVTM and CDR2 ANQGSEA come from the germline V gene.

The chain couples TRBV10-3 to TRBJ2-7; the match to TRBD2 covers 14 bases. Germline CDR1 ENHRY, CDR2 SYGVKD. The V segment lost 5 bases and the J segment 6 bases; nucleotides outside the gene matches: 9. There are 16 residues in the CDR3. The CDR3 protein is CAISTGLAGDSGEQYF. The DNA of the CDR3 is TGTGCCATCAGTACGGGACTAGCGGGAGATTCGGGCGAGCAGTACTTC.

CDR3 nucleotides: TGTGCCACCAGCGCCCTTGGACAGGGACGTTCCTACGAGCAGTACTTC. As protein: CATSALGQGRSYEQYF. V gene TRBV15 combines with J gene TRBJ2-7; 8 bases line up with TRBD1. J lost 1 base, V lost 5 bases, and 10 bases had no gene match. The CDR3 spans 16 residues. The germline CDR1 and CDR2 sequences are LNHNV and YYDKDF (reference sequence).

CDR3 DNA: TGTGCCAGCAGTTTATCAGGGGGGACGGGGAACACTGAAGCTTTCTTT. This codes for CASSLSGGTGNTEAFF. The V and J genes are TRBV27 and TRBJ1-1; possible D gene TRBD1, 6 bases. Germline assignment: CDR1 MNHEY and CDR2 SMNVEV (reference sequence). The CDR3 runs to 16 residues. V was shortened by 0 bases and J by 1 base, with 12 bases between the two germline ends.

The gene calls are TRBV15 and TRBJ1-1; 7 bases agree with TRBD1. V lost 5 bases, J lost 11 bases, and 14 bases stayed unmatched. The CDR3 has 14 amino acids. CDR1 is LNHNV and CDR2 is YYDKDF in the germline V gene (reference sequence). CDR3 in amino acids: CATSLRMTGLYAFF. The DNA of the CDR3 is TGTGCCACCAGCCTACGGATGACAGGGCTGTATGCTTTCTTT.

The V gene is TRBV19, the J gene TRBJ1-1; D gene uncertain. This CDR3 spans 13 amino acids. In germline, CDR1 is LNHDA, CDR2 SQIVND (reference sequence). V was shortened by 2 bases and J by 0 bases, with 4 bases between the two germline ends. The CDR3 sequence is CASSIQMNTEAFF. In DNA, the CDR3 is TGTGCCAGTAGTATACAGATGAACACTGAAGCTTTCTTT.

V gene TRBV23-1 combines with J gene TRBJ1-3; maybe TRBD1 (6 bases). TRBV23-1 is treated as an ORF (open reading frame) with a function not yet certain. This CDR3 has 19 amino acids. V dropped 0 bases and J dropped 0 bases, with 18 bases sitting between them. CDR3 in DNA: TGCGCCAGCAGTCAATCCCTCTCAGGGGCCAAGAGCTCTGGAAACACCATATATTTT. As protein: CASSQSLSGAKSSGNTIYF.

This clone has just a few counts. This chain connects TRBV6-4 to TRBJ2-1; 10 nucleotides match TRBD2. The CDR3 is 15 amino acids. V lost 4 bases and J lost 3; bases outside the gene matches: 3. Germline V gene sequence: CDR1 MRHNA, CDR2 SNTAGT. The CDR3 coding sequence is TGTGCCAGCAGTGGGACTAGCGGAGGCTACAATGAGCAGTTCTTC. Its translation: CASSGTSGGYNEQFF.

V and J are TRBV2 and TRBJ2-5; the D gene could be TRBD1 or TRBD2 (7 bases each). This CDR3 region has 13 residues. Germline CDR1 reads SNHLY; CDR2 reads FYNNEI. Trimming pared 7 bases from V and 9 bases from J, leaving 18 bases between. CDR3: CASKGAREGPQYF. The CDR3, as DNA: TGTGCCAGCAAGGGGGCCAGGGAGGGGCCCCAGTACTTC. The full variable domain, its missing parts supplied by reference TRBV2 and TRBJ2-5, is EPEVTQTPSHQVTQMGQEVILRCVPISNHLYFYWYRQILGQKVEFLVSFYNNEISEKSEIFDDQFSVERPDGSNFTLKIRSTKLEDSAMYFCASKGAREGPQYFGPGTRLLVL.